The present T cell receptor (beta chain) was sequenced within a study of Ad26.COV2.S vaccination and SARS-CoV-2 variants. Study-wide points: The study found higher spike-specific TCR breadth in vaccine than placebo recipients. The TCR breadth and depth analyses may have produced an underestimate of total T cell responses. Considerable breadth of spike-specific CD8+ and CD4+ T cell responses has reportedly been documented following vaccination.

Here immunoSEQ multiplex PCR was the method, and the copy in TCRdb shows in-frame clones only, minus some. This sample has around 350,000 clones, with just over 90% found just once. Germline CDR1 is LGHDT and CDR2 is YNNKEL (reference sequence). This CDR3 is built from 14 residues. After removal of 4 bases from V and 8 bases from J, the junction contained 8 bases not matched to a gene. Comment on this clone: Its antigen is still unknown.

J is TRBJ1-2 and V is TRBV3-1 (or the pseudogene TRBV3-2); 9 bases align to TRBD1. Specimen: peripheral blood, collected after recovery from COVID-19. This clonotype was obtained from a human donor who had recovered from COVID-19. CDR3 nucleotide sequence: TGTGCCAGCAGCCCACGGGGACAGGGTCGCGGCTACACCTTC. This gives the protein CASSPRGQGRGYTF.